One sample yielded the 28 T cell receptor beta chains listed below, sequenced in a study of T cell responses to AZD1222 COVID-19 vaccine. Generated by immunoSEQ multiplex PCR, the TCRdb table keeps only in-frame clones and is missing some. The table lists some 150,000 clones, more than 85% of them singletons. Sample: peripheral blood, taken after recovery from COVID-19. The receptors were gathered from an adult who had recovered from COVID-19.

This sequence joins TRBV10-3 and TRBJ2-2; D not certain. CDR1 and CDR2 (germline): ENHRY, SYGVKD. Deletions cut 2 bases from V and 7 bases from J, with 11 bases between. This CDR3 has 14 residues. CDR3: CAISEGRRGGELFF. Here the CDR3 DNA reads TGTGCCATCAGTGAGGGACGGCGTGGCGGGGAGCTGTTTTTT.

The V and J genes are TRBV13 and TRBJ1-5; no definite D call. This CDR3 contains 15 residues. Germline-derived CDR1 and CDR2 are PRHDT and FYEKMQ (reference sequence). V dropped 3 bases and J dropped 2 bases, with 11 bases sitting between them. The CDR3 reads CASSFGGRGNQPQHF. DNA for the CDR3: TGTGCCAGCAGCTTCGGAGGGAGGGGCAATCAGCCCCAGCATTTT.

CDR3 nucleotides: TGCGCCAGCAGCCACGACCCCAGGGGGCTTCTTGGCTACACCTTC. Translated, it gives CASSHDPRGLLGYTF. V and J are TRBV4-1 and TRBJ1-2; 8 nucleotides line up with TRBD1. V gave up 3 bases and J gave up 7 bases; unmatched junction bases: 10. This CDR3 has 15 residues. In germline, CDR1 is MGHRA, CDR2 YSYEKL.

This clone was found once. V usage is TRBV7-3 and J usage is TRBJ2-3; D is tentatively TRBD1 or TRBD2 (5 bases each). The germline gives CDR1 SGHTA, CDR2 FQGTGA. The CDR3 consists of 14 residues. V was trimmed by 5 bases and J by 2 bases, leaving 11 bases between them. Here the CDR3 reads CASSPGRYTDTQYF. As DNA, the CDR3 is TGTGCCAGCAGCCCGGGACGGTACACAGATACGCAGTATTTT.

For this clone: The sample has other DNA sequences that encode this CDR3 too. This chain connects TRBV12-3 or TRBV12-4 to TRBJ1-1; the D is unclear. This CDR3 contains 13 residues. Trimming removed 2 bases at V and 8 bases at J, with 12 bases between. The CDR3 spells CASSLSGVREAFF. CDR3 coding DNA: TGTGCCAGCAGTTTAAGTGGCGTTCGAGAAGCTTTCTTT.

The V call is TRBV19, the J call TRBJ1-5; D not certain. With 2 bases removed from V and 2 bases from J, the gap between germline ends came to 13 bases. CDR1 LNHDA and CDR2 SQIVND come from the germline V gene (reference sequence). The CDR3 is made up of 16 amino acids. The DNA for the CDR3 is TGTGCCAGTAGTATAAGCTCGGCACAGCGCAATCAGCCCCAGCATTTT. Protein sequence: CASSISSAQRNQPQHF.

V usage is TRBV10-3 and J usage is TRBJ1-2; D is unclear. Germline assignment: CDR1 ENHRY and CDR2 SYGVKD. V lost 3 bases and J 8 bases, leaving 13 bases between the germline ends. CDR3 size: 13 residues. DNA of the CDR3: TGTGCCATCAGTGAACAAGAGTCAGGCGGCTACACCTTC. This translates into CAISEQESGGYTF.

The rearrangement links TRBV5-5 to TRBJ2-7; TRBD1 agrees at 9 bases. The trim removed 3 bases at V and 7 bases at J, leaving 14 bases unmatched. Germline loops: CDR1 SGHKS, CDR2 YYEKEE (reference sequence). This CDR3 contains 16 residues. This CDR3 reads CASSWPPGQGVGEQYF. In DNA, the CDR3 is TGTGCCAGCAGCTGGCCCCCGGGACAGGGCGTGGGTGAGCAGTACTTC.

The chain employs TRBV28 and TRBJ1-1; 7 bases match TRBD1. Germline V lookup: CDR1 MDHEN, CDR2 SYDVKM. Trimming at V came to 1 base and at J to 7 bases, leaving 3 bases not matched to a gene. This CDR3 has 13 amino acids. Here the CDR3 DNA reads TGTGCCAGCAGTTTATTAGGGGGCATTGAAGCTTTCTTT. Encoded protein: CASSLLGGIEAFF.

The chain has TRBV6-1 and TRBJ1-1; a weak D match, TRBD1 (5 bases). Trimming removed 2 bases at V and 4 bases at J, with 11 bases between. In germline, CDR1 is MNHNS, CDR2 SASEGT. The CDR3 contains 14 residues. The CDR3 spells CASSEKGRVTEAFF. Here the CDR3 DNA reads TGTGCCAGCAGTGAAAAGGGGCGGGTCACTGAAGCTTTCTTT.

CDR3 in amino acids: CASSQGRLISYEQYF. The CDR3 nucleotides are TGTGCCAGCAGCCAAGGAAGACTGATCTCCTACGAGCAGTACTTC. This chain uses TRBV3-1 (or the pseudogene TRBV3-2) with TRBJ2-7; D is ambiguous. Looked up from germline, CDR1 is LGHDT and CDR2 is YNNKEL (reference sequence). The length of the CDR3 is 15 residues. V dropped 1 base and J dropped 0 bases, with 10 bases sitting between them.

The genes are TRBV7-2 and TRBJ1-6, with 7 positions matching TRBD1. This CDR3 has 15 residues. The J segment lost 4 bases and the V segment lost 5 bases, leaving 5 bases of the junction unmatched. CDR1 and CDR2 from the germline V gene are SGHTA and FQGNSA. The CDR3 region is CASSPQGRYNSPLHF. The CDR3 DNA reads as TGTGCCAGCAGCCCACAGGGGCGGTATAATTCACCCCTCCACTTT.

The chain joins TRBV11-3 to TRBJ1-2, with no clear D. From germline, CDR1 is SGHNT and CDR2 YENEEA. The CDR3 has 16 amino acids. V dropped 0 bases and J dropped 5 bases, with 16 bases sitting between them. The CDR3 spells CASSLDVFPESYGYTF. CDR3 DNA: TGTGCCAGCAGCTTAGATGTTTTCCCGGAATCATATGGCTACACCTTC.

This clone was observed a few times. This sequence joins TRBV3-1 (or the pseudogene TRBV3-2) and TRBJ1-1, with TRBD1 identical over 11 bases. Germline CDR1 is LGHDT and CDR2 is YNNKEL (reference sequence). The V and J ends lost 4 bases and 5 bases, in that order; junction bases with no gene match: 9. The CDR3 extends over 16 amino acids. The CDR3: CASSRTPGTGGTEAFF. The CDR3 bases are TGTGCCAGCAGCCGCACTCCCGGGACAGGGGGGACTGAAGCTTTCTTT.

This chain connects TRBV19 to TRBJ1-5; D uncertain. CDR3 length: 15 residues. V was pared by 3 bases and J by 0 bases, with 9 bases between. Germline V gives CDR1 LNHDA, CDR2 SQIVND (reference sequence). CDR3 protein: CASSIDAISNQPQHF. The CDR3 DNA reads TGTGCCAGTAGTATTGATGCCATTAGCAATCAGCCCCAGCATTTT.

The CDR3 DNA sequence: TGTGCCAGCAGTTCCCTGGGCAGGGACTACGAGCAGTACTTC. Its translation is CASSSLGRDYEQYF. V is TRBV6-5 and J is TRBJ2-7; D possibly corresponds to TRBD1 (5 bases). This CDR3 region has 14 residues. Germline V gene sequence: CDR1 MNHEY, CDR2 SVGAGI. Trimming took off 4 bases at V and 3 bases at J, with 13 bases between the two ends.

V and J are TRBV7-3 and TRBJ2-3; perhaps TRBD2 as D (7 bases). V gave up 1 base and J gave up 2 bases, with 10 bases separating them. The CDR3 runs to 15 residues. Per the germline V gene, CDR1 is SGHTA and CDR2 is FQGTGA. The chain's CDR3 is CASSLIGGPTDTQYF. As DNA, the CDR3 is TGTGCCAGCAGCTTAATCGGGGGGCCCACAGATACGCAGTATTTT.

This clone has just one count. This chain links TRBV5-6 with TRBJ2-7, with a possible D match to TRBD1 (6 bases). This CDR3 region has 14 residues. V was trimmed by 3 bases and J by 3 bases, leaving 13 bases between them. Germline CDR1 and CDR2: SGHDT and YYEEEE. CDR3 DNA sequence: TGTGCCAGCAGCTCATGGGACACACTCTACGAGCAGTACTTC. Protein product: CASSSWDTLYEQYF.

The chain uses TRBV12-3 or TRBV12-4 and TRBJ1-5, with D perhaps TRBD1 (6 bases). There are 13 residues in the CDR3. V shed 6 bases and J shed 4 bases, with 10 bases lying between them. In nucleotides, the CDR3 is TGTGCCAGCAGCCTCGGACAGAATCAGCCCCAGCATTTT. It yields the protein CASSLGQNQPQHF.

CDR3 nucleotide sequence: TGCGCCAGCAGCTTGGAAGTTCCAGGGAGCGACGAGCAGTACTTC. It translates to CASSLEVPGSDEQYF. The rearrangement uses TRBV5-1 and TRBJ2-7, with D possibly called TRBD1 or TRBD2 (5 bases each). The germline V gene has CDR1 SGHRS and CDR2 YFSETQ. V gave up 0 bases and J gave up 5 bases, with 15 bases separating them. The CDR3 has 15 residues.

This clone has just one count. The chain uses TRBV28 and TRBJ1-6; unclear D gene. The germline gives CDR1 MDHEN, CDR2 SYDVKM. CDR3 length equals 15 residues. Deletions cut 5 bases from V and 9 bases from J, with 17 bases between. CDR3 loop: CASSAAPDRTSPLHF. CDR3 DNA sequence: TGTGCCAGCAGTGCAGCCCCGGACCGCACTTCACCCCTCCACTTT.

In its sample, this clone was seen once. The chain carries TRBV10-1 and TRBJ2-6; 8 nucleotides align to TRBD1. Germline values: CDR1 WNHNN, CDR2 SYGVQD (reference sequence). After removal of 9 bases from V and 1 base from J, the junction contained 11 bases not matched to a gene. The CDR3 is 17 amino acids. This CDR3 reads CASNRDRFRSGANVLTF. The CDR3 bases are TGCGCCAGTAACCGGGACAGGTTCCGATCTGGGGCCAACGTCCTGACTTTC.

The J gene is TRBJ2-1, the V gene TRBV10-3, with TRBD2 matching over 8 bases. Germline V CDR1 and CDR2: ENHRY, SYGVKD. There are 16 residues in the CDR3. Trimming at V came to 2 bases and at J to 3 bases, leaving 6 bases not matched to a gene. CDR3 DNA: TGTGCCATCAGTGAGGAAGCGGGAGTTGGCTACAATGAGCAGTTCTTC. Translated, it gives CAISEEAGVGYNEQFF.

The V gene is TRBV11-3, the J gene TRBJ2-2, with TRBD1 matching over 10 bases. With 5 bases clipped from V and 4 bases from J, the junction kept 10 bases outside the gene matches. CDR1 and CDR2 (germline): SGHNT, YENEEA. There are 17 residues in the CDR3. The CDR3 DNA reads TGTGCCAGCAGCCCTTTTGGGACAGGGGATTTCACCGGGGAGCTGTTTTTT. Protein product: CASSPFGTGDFTGELFF.

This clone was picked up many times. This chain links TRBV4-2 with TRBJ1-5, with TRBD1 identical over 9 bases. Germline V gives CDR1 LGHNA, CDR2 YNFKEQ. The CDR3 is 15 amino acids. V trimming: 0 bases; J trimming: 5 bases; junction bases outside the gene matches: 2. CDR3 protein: CASSQDRDRDQPQHF. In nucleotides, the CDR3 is TGTGCCAGCAGCCAAGATCGGGACAGGGATCAGCCCCAGCATTTT.

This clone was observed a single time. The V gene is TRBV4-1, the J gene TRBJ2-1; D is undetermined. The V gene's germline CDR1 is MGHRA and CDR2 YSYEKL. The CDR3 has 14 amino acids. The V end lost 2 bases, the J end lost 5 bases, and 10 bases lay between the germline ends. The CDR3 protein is CASSQLDGDNEQFF. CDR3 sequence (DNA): TGCGCCAGCAGCCAATTGGACGGAGACAATGAGCAGTTCTTC.

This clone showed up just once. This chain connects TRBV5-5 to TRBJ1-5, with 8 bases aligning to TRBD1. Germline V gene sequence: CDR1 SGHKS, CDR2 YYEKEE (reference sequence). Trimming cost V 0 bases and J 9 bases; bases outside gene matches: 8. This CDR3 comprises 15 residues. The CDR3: CASSLVGTGSAPQHF. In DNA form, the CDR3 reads TGTGCCAGCAGCTTGGTAGGGACAGGTTCGGCGCCCCAGCATTTT.

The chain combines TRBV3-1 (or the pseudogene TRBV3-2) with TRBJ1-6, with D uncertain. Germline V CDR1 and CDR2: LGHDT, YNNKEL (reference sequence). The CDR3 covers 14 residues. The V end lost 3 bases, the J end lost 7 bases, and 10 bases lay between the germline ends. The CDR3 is CASSQDDGNSPLHF. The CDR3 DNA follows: TGTGCCAGCAGCCAGGACGACGGGAATTCACCCCTCCACTTT.